This TCR beta chain was profiled in a study of vaccination and CD4 T cells after COVID-19. Study summary: Participants, all vaccine recipients, received two doses of either BNT162b2 or mRNA-1273. Overlapping spike peptides of SARS-CoV-2, HCoV-NL63, HCoV-OC43 and HCoV-229E stimulated the cells. Culture controls were given either a CEFX pool, an HIV-1 Nef pool, or no peptide.

This clonotype appeared a few times. Its antigen is not identified. CD4+ T cells that had been cultured provided DNA sequenced with the Oncomine TCR Beta short-read assay. TCRdb fed the PCR reads into MiXCR, producing one record per CDR3 protein. The data show just under 2,000 distinct CDR3 sequences, 15% seen once. The CDR3 loop spans 15 amino acids. The ends lost 6 bases at V and 3 bases at J; junction bases unmatched: 8. Germline CDR1 is DFQATT and CDR2 is SNEGSKA (reference sequence). The treatment is: approximately nine-day PBMC culture with coronavirus spike peptide pools or control peptides (ViraFEST assay). Ahead of the COVID-19 pandemic (2011-2018), the CD4+ T cells of the unexposed donor were collected. Per well, approximately 2 million PBMCs were cultured in the presence of around 10 IU/ml IL-2 and approximately 10 ug/ml peptide pools.

The sample consisted of CD4+ T cells from blood, cultured in vitro. The rearrangement uses TRBV20-1 and TRBJ2-7; TRBD2 matches 13 bases. This clonotype was obtained from a human donor in good health. The CDR3 region is CSAAGTSGKGYEQYF. Written as DNA, the CDR3 is TGCAGTGCCGCCGGGACTAGCGGGAAGGGCTACGAGCAGTACTTC.